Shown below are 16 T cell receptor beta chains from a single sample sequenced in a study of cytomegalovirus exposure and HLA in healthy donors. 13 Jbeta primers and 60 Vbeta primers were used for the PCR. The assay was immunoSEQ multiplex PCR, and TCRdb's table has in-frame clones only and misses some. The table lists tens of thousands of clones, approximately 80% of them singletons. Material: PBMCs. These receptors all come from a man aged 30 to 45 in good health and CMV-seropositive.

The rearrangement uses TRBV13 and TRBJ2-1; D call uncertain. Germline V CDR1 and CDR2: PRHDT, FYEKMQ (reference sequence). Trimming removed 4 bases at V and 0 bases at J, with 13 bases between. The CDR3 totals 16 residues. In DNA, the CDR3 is TGTGCCAGCAGCTCGTTCGCGGCCAACTCCTACAATGAGCAGTTCTTC. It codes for CASSSFAANSYNEQFF. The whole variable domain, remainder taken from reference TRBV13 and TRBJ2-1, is AAGVIQSPRHLIKEKRETATLKCYPIPRHDTVYWYQQGPGQDPQFLISFYEKMQSDKGSIPDRFSAQQFSDYHSELNMSSLELGDSALYFCASSSFAANSYNEQFFGPGTRLTVL.

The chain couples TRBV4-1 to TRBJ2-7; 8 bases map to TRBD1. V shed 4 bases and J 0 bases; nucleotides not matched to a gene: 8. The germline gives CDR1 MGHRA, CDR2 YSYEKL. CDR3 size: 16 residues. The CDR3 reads CASSRPGQESSYEQYF. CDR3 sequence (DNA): TGCGCCAGCAGCCGGCCGGGACAGGAGAGCTCCTACGAGCAGTACTTC.

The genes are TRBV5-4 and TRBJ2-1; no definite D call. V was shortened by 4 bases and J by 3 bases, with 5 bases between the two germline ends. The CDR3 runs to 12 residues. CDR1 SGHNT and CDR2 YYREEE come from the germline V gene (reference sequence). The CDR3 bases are TGTGCCAGCAGCAACAGCTACAATGAGCAGTTCTTC. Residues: CASSNSYNEQFF.

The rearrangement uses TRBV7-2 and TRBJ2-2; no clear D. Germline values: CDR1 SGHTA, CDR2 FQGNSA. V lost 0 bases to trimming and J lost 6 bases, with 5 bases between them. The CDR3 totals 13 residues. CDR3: CASSLARAGELFF. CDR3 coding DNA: TGTGCCAGCAGCTTAGCTCGGGCCGGGGAGCTGTTTTTT.

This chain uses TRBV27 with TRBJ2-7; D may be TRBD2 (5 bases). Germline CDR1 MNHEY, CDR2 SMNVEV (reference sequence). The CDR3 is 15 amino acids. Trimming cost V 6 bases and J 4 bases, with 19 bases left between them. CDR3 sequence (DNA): TGTGCCAGCAGGGGAATGAGCGGAGACATATACGAGCAGTACTTC. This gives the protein CASRGMSGDIYEQYF.

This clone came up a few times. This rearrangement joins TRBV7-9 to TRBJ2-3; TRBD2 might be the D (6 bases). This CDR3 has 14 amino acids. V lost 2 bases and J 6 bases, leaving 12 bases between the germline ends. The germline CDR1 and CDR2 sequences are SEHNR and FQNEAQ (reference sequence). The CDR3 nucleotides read TGTGCCAGCAGCTTATCGCGCGGGGACGATACGCAGTATTTT. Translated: CASSLSRGDDTQYF.

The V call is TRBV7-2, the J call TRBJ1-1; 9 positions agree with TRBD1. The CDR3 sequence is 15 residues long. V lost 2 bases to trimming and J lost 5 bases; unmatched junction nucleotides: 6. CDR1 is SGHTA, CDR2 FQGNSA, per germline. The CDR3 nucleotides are TGTGCCAGCAGCTTAACGGGACAGGGCAATACTGAAGCTTTCTTT. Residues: CASSLTGQGNTEAFF.

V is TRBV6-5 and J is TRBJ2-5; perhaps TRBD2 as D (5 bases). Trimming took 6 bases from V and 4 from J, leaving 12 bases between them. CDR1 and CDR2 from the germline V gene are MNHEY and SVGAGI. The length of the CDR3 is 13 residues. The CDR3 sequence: CASSERRRETQYF. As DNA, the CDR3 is TGTGCCAGCAGCGAACGGAGGAGAGAGACCCAGTACTTC.

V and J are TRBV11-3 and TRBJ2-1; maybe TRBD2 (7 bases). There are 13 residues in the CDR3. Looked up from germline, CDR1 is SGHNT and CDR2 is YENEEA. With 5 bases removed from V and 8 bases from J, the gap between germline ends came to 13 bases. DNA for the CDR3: TGTGCCAGCAGCAGGGGGGGGAAGGATGAGCAGTTCTTC. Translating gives CASSRGGKDEQFF.

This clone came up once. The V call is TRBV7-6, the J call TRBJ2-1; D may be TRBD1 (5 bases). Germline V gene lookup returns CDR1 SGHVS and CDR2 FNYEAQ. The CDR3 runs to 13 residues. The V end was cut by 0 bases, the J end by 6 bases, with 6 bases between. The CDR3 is CASSLAQGNEQFF. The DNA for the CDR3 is TGTGCCAGCAGCTTAGCTCAGGGCAATGAGCAGTTCTTC.

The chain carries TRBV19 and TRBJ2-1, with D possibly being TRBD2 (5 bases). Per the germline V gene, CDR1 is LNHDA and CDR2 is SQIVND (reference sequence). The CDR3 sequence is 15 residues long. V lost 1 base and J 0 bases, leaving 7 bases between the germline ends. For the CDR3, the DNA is TGTGCCAGTAGTATAGGAGGGCCCTCCTACAATGAGCAGTTCTTC. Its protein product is CASSIGGPSYNEQFF.

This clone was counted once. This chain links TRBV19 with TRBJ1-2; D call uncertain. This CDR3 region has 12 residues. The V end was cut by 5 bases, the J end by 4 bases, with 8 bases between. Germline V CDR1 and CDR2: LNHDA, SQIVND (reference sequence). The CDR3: CASSLAAYGYTF. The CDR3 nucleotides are TGTGCCAGTAGTTTGGCGGCCTATGGCTACACCTTC. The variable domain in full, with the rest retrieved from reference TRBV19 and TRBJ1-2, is DGGITQSPKYLFRKEGQNVTLSCEQNLNHDAMYWYRQDPGQGLRLIYYSQIVNDFQKGDIAEGYSVSREKKESFPLTVTSAQKNPTAFYLCASSLAAYGYTFGSGTRLTVV.

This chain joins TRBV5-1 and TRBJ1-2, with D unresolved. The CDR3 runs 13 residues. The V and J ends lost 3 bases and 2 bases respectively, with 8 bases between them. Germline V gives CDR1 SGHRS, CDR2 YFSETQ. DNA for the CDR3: TGCGCCAGCAGCTCGCCGGGGAACTATGGCTACACCTTC. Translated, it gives CASSSPGNYGYTF. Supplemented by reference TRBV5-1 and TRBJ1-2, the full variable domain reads KAGVTQTPRYLIKTRGQQVTLSCSPISGHRSVSWYQQTPGQGLQFLFEYFSETQRNKGNFPGRFSGRQFSNSRSEMNVSTLELGDSALYLCASSSPGNYGYTFGSGTRLTVV.

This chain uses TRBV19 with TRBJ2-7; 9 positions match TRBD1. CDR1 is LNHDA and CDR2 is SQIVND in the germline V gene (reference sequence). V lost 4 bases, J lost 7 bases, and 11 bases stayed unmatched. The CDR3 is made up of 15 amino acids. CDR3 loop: CASSNAGTGRGEQYF. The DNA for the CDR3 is TGTGCCAGTAGTAATGCGGGGACAGGGCGGGGAGAGCAGTACTTC.

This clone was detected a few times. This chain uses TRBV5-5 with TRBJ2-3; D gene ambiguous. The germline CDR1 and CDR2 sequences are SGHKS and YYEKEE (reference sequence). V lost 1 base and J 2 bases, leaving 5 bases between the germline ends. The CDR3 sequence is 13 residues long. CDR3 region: CASSLIVTDTQYF. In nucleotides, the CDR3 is TGTGCCAGCAGCTTGATCGTCACAGATACGCAGTATTTT.

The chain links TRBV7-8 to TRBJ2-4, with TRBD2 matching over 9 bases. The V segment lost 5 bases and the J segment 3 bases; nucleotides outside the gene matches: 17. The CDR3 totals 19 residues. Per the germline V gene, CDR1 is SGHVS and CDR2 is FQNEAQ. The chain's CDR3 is CASSLLGAGGIGGKNIQYF. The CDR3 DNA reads TGTGCCAGCAGCCTGCTTGGGGCGGGGGGGATCGGAGGCAAAAACATTCAGTACTTC. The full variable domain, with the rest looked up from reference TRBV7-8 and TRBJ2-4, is GAGVSQSPRYKVAKRGQDVALRCDPISGHVSLFWYQQALGQGPEFLTYFQNEAQLDKSGLPSDRFFAERPEGSVSTLKIQRTQQEDSAVYLCASSLLGAGGIGGKNIQYFGAGTRLSVL.